The 20 T cell receptor beta chains reported below all come from one sample, sequenced in a study of T-cell reconstitution after alpha-beta-depleted transplantation in children. Unique molecular identifiers were incorporated during preparation of the TCRbeta library. Each CDR3 protein gets one entry after TCRdb re-called the PCR reads with MiXCR. The table shows a few hundred thousand distinct CDR3 sequences, with around 9.7% occurring only once. The material sequenced was PBMCs from the stem cell graft donor, taken from the stem cell graft. Receptors were obtained from a human donor who donated a stem cell graft to a child with SCID.

At least ten counts were recorded for this clonotype. The gene calls are TRBV20-1 and TRBJ1-2; 7 positions agree with TRBD1. The CDR3 extends over 12 amino acids. V lost 5 bases to trimming and J lost 8 bases; unmatched junction nucleotides: 8. Per germline, CDR1 DFQATT and CDR2 SNEGSKA (reference sequence). CDR3 nucleotides: TGCAGTGCTCGGGACAGTTCGTCCGGCTACACCTTC. It is translated as CSARDSSSGYTF.

This clonotype appeared many times. The rearrangement joins TRBV20-1 to TRBJ1-1; D uncertain. Germline CDR1 reads DFQATT; CDR2 reads SNEGSKA (reference sequence). Trimming removed 2 bases at V and 2 bases at J, with 18 bases between. This CDR3 is built from 16 residues. The chain's CDR3 is CSARRHGLRANTEAFF. In nucleotides, the CDR3 is TGCAGTGCTAGAAGACATGGCCTTCGGGCCAACACTGAAGCTTTCTTT.

On this clonotype: This may be a read error, as it is one base from a much larger clone. The chain combines TRBV5-1 with TRBJ1-2; no clear D. Germline-derived CDR1 and CDR2 are SGHRS and YFSETQ. This CDR3 comprises 14 residues. The chain's CDR3 is CACSLIGVNYGYTF. The CDR3 DNA reads TGCGCCTGCAGCTTGATCGGCGTTAACTATGGCTACACCTTC.

This clonotype has a count of ten or more. The chain joins TRBV7-9 to TRBJ1-1, with 9 nucleotides matching TRBD1. Trimming at V came to 5 bases and at J to 4 bases, leaving 8 bases not matched to a gene. This CDR3 spans 15 amino acids. Germline V gene lookup returns CDR1 SEHNR and CDR2 FQNEAQ (reference sequence). The CDR3 nucleotides are TGTGCCAGCAGCGTCACCCGGGACAGGGCCACTGAAGCTTTCTTT. Protein product: CASSVTRDRATEAFF.

This clonotype was observed at least ten times. The J gene is TRBJ2-7, the V gene TRBV4-3; possibly TRBD1 for D (5 bases). The germline V gene encodes CDR1 LGHNA and CDR2 YSLEER. This CDR3 has 13 amino acids. Trimming took 1 base from V and 6 from J, leaving 10 bases between them. CDR3 nucleotide sequence: TGCGCCAGCAGCCAAGGGCAGGGTGTCGAGCAGTACTTC. Its protein is CASSQGQGVEQYF.

This clonotype was counted ten times or more. J is TRBJ1-2 and V is TRBV6-5; no firm D call. Trimming took 2 bases from V and 4 from J, leaving 11 bases between them. The CDR3 is made up of 14 amino acids. Germline CDR1 is MNHEY and CDR2 is SVGAGI. The CDR3 DNA is TGTGCCAGCAGTTACCGGAAAGGATCCTATGGCTACACCTTC. Translation gives CASSYRKGSYGYTF.

This clonotype was counted at least ten times. V usage is TRBV5-1 and J usage is TRBJ2-2; tentative D call: TRBD2 (5 bases). The CDR3 covers 16 residues. Germline CDR1 reads SGHRS; CDR2 reads YFSETQ. V was trimmed by 1 base and J by 2 bases, leaving 12 bases between them. The DNA of the CDR3 is TGCGCCAGCAGCTTGACCGGGGAGAGAAACACCGGGGAGCTGTTTTTT. Protein sequence: CASSLTGERNTGELFF. Using reference TRBV5-1 and TRBJ2-2 for the parts outside the CDR3, the full variable domain is KAGVTQTPRYLIKTRGQQVTLSCSPISGHRSVSWYQQTPGQGLQFLFEYFSETQRNKGNFPGRFSGRQFSNSRSEMNVSTLELGDSALYLCASSLTGERNTGELFFGEGSRLTVL.

The CDR3 DNA sequence: TGCAGCGGCGCACAGGGTACCTCGATAGTAGAGACCCAGTACTTC. Its translation is CSGAQGTSIVETQYF. V is TRBV29-1 and J is TRBJ2-5, with D perhaps matching TRBD1 (6 bases). The CDR3 is 15 residues long. The germline V gene has CDR1 SQVTM and CDR2 ANQGSEA. Trimming stripped 7 bases from V and 4 bases from J, with 22 bases between.

This clonotype was seen repeatedly, ten times or more. This chain connects TRBV5-1 to TRBJ2-1, with TRBD2 identical over 7 bases. This CDR3 is 15 amino acids long. Germline V lookup: CDR1 SGHRS, CDR2 YFSETQ. The junction had 6 bases not matched to a gene; V was cut back by 0 bases and J by 6 bases. The CDR3 sequence is CASSLVSGETNEQFF. In nucleotides, the CDR3 is TGCGCCAGCAGCTTGGTAAGCGGGGAAACCAATGAGCAGTTCTTC.

This clonotype turned up a few times. V and J are TRBV20-1 and TRBJ2-3; tentative D call: TRBD1 (7 bases). The CDR3 is 14 amino acids. Between the trimmed V and J ends, which lost 6 bases and 5 bases, there was a span of 18 bases. The germline V gene has CDR1 DFQATT and CDR2 SNEGSKA (reference sequence). CDR3 amino acids: CSAPTGSAGDTQYF. The CDR3 nucleotides are TGCAGTGCACCGACAGGGTCAGCGGGAGATACGCAGTATTTT.

This clonotype was counted at least ten times. This chain uses TRBV7-2 with TRBJ2-7; D gene uncertain. The CDR3 covers 14 residues. V lost 3 bases, J lost 3 bases, and 12 bases lay in between. Germline loops: CDR1 SGHTA, CDR2 FQGNSA. The CDR3 here is CASSFDPGDYEQYF. The CDR3 DNA reads as TGTGCCAGCAGCTTCGACCCTGGGGACTACGAGCAGTACTTC.

The rearrangement links TRBV14 to TRBJ2-2; tentative D call: TRBD1 (6 bases). The CDR3 loop spans 16 amino acids. The V and J ends lost 3 bases and 4 bases respectively, with 15 bases between them. Germline V gene data show CDR1 as SGHDN and CDR2 as FVKESK. Here the CDR3 reads CASSQPRGYRTGELFF. In DNA form, the CDR3 reads TGTGCCAGCAGCCAGCCCAGGGGCTATCGCACCGGGGAGCTGTTTTTT.

This clonotype was picked up many times. The chain uses TRBV7-9 and TRBJ2-1; D is perhaps TRBD2 (5 bases). Germline V gives CDR1 SEHNR, CDR2 FQNEAQ (reference sequence). The CDR3 runs to 15 residues. Trimming cost V 5 bases and J 4 bases, with 15 bases left between them. The CDR3 DNA sequence: TGTGCCAGCAGCCCAATTGACCGGGATTACAATGAGCAGTTCTTC. This translates into CASSPIDRDYNEQFF.

There are many counts of this clonotype. V is TRBV20-1 and J is TRBJ2-5; 7 bases map to TRBD1. The CDR3 runs 15 residues. CDR1 and CDR2 (germline): DFQATT, SNEGSKA (reference sequence). J lost 3 bases, V lost 6 bases, and 13 bases had no gene match. The CDR3 spells CSARQEDRFEETQYF. The CDR3 coding sequence is TGCAGTGCCCGTCAAGAGGACAGGTTTGAAGAGACCCAGTACTTC.

This clonotype appeared many times. CDR3 residues: CSATQGPNYEQYF. The CDR3 DNA is TGCAGTGCTACACAGGGACCCAACTACGAGCAGTACTTC. The rearrangement links TRBV20-1 to TRBJ2-7, with TRBD1 as a possible D gene (6 bases). This CDR3 has 13 amino acids. Germline-derived CDR1 and CDR2 are DFQATT and SNEGSKA (reference sequence). The ends were cut back, 4 bases at V and 3 bases at J, with 13 bases in the middle.

Only a few counts were recorded for this clonotype. This chain connects TRBV7-6 to TRBJ2-1; D is ambiguous. This CDR3 region has 14 residues. The V end lost 4 bases, the J end lost 6 bases, and 13 bases lay between the germline ends. The V gene's germline CDR1 is SGHVS and CDR2 FNYEAQ. Written as DNA, the CDR3 is TGTGCCAGCAGCTCCCCCCTAACCCCCAATGAGCAGTTCTTC. Residues: CASSSPLTPNEQFF.

This clonotype was seen repeatedly, ten times or more. The rearrangement uses TRBV3-1 and TRBJ2-5; no firm D call. Deletions cut 3 bases from V and 1 base from J, with 3 bases between. Germline V gene data show CDR1 as LGHDT and CDR2 as YNNKEL (reference sequence). The CDR3 covers 12 residues. CDR3 nucleotides: TGTGCCAGCAGCCACCTCCAAGAGACCCAGTACTTC. It codes for CASSHLQETQYF.

This clonotype was counted at least ten times. V usage is TRBV20-1 and J usage is TRBJ1-1, with D maybe TRBD1 (5 bases). V was pared by 4 bases and J by 3 bases, with 15 bases between. CDR1 and CDR2 (germline): DFQATT, SNEGSKA (reference sequence). The CDR3 is 14 amino acids. DNA of the CDR3: TGCAGTGCTAACCGACAGCGAGGGGACACTGAAGCTTTCTTT. Its translation is CSANRQRGDTEAFF.

This clonotype was recorded at least ten times. The rearrangement uses TRBV7-9 and TRBJ2-1, with TRBD1 as a possible D gene (5 bases). V gave up 7 bases and J gave up 7 bases, with 14 bases separating them. The germline V gene encodes CDR1 SEHNR and CDR2 FQNEAQ (reference sequence). The CDR3 covers 13 residues. The CDR3 reads CASNPRYRNEQFF. CDR3 coding DNA: TGTGCCAGCAACCCCCGGTACAGGAATGAGCAGTTCTTC.

In this sample, this clonotype turned up many times. DNA for the CDR3: TGCAGTGCTAGAGATTGGTCACAGGACACGCAGTATTTT. Its translation is CSARDWSQDTQYF. The J gene is TRBJ2-3, the V gene TRBV20-1, with a weak D call TRBD1 (5 bases). Per germline, CDR1 DFQATT and CDR2 SNEGSKA (reference sequence). The CDR3 runs to 13 residues. The germline V and J ends were trimmed by 0 bases and 9 bases, with 13 bases remaining between them.